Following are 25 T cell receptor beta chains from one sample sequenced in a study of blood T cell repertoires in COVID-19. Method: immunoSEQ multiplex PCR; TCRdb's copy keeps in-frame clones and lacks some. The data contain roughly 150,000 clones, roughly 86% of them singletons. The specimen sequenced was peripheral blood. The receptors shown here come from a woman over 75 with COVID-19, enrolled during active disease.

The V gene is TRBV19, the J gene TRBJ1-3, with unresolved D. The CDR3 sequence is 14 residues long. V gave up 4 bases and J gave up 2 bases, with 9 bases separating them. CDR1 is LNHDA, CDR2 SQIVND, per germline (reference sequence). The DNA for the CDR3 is TGTGCCAGTAGTACACCAGGCACTGGAAACACCATATATTTT. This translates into CASSTPGTGNTIYF.

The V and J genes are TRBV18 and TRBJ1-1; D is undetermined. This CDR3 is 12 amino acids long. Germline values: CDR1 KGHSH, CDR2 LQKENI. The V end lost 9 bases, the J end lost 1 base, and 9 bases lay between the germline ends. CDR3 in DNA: TGTGCCAGTTCAAGGAGGAACACTGAAGCTTTCTTT. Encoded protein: CASSRRNTEAFF.

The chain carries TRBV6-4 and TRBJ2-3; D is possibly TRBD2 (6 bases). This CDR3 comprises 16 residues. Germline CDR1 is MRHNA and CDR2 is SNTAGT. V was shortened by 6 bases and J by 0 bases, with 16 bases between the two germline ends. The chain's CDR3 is CASSASGAGSTDTQYF. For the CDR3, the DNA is TGTGCCAGCAGCGCCTCGGGAGCGGGTAGCACAGATACGCAGTATTTT.

CDR3 DNA sequence: TGTGCCAGCAGCCAAGATCAGCGGGAGGGCCGGGACGAGCAGTACTTC. Translating it yields CASSQDQREGRDEQYF. The chain carries TRBV3-1 (or the pseudogene TRBV3-2) and TRBJ2-7, with 10 bases aligning to TRBD2. V was clipped by 0 bases and J by 5 bases; unmatched bases: 7. Germline V lookup: CDR1 LGHDT, CDR2 YNNKEL (reference sequence). This CDR3 is built from 16 residues.

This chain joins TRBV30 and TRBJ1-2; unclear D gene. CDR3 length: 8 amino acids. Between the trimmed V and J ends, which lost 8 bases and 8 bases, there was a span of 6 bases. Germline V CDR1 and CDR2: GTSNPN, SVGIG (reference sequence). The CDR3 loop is CAPEGYTF. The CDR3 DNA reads TGTGCCCCGGAGGGCTACACCTTC.

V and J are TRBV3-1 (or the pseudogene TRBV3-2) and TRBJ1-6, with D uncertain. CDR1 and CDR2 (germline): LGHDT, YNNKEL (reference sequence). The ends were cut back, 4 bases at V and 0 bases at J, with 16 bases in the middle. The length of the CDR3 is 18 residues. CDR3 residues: CASSRHQEASSYNSPLHF. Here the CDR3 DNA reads TGTGCCAGCAGCCGACATCAGGAGGCGAGCTCCTATAATTCACCCCTCCACTTT.

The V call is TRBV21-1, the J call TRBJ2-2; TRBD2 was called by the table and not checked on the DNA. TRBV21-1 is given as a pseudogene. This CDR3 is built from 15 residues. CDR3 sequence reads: CASSEAGEGTGELFF. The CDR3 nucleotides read TGTGCCAGCAGTGAAGCGGGAGAGGGCACCGGGGAGCTGTTTTTT.

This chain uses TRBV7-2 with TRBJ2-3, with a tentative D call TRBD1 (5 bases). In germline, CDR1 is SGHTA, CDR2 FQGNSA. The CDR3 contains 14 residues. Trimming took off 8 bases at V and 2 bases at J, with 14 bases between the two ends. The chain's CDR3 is CASHLDRNTDTQYF. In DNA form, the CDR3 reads TGTGCCAGCCACCTCGACAGAAACACAGATACGCAGTATTTT.

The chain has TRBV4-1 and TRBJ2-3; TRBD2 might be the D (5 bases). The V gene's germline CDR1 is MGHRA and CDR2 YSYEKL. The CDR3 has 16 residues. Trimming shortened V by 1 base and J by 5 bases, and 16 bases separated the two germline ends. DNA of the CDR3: TGCGCCAGCAGCCAAGGACTACCGCCGGTTGGAGATACGCAGTATTTT. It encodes CASSQGLPPVGDTQYF.

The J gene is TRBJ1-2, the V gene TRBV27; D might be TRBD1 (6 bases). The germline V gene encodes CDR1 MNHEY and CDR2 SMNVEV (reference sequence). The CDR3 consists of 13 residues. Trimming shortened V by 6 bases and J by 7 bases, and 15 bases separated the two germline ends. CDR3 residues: CASRDTRGSGYTF. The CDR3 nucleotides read TGTGCCAGCAGAGACACCAGGGGTAGTGGCTACACCTTC.

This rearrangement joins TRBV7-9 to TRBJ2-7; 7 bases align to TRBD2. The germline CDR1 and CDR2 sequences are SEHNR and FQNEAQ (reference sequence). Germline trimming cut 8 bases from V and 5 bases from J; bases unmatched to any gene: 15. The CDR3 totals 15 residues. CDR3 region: CASLRGAGEWHEQYF. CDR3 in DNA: TGTGCCAGCCTTAGAGGGGCGGGAGAGTGGCACGAGCAGTACTTC.

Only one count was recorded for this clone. This chain's CDR3 is CASSVGRGYYEQYF. For the CDR3, the DNA is TGTGCCAGCAGCGTAGGCCGGGGATACTACGAGCAGTACTTC. This chain links TRBV9 with TRBJ2-7; D may be TRBD2 (5 bases). CDR1 and CDR2 from the germline V gene are SGDLS and YYNGEE. This CDR3 contains 14 residues. V was trimmed by 0 bases and J by 3 bases, leaving 10 bases between them.

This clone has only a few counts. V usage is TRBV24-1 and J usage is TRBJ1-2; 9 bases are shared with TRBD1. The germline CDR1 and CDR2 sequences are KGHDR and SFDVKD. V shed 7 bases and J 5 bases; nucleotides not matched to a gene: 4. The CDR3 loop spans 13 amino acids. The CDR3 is CATRGTGYYGYTF. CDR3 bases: TGTGCCACCAGGGGGACAGGGTATTATGGCTACACCTTC.

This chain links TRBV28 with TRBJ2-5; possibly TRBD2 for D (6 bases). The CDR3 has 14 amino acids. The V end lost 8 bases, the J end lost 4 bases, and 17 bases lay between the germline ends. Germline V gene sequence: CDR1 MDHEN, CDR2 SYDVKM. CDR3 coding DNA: TGTGCCAGCCGGGCCTCAAATAGCGGAGAGACCCAGTACTTC. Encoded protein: CASRASNSGETQYF.

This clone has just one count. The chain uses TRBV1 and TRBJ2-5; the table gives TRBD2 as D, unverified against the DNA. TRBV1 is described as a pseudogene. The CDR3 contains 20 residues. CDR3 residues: CTSSLLQVIDISGAQETQYF. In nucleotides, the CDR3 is TGCACCAGCAGCCTCCTCCAGGTGATAGATATTAGCGGGGCCCAAGAGACCCAGTACTTC.

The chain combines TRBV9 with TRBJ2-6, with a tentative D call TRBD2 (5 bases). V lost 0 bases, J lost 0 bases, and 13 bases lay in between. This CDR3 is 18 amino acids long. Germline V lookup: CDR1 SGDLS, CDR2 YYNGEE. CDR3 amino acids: CASSVETRRSSGANVLTF. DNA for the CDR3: TGTGCCAGCAGCGTAGAGACGAGGAGGTCCTCTGGGGCCAACGTCCTGACTTTC. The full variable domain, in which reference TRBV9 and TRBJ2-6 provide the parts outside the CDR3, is DSGVTQTPKHLITATGQRVTLRCSPRSGDLSVYWYQQSLDQGLQFLIQYYNGEERAKGNILERFSAQQFPDLHSELNLSSLELGDSALYFCASSVETRRSSGANVLTFGAGSRLTVL.

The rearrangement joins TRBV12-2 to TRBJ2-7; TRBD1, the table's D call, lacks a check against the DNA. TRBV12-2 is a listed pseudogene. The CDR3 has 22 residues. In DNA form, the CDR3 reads TGTGCAAGTCGCTTAGCGCTAAGGGGATTCAAGGAAATGTGGATCATTAGCTACGAGCAGTACTTC. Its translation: CASRLALRGFKEMWIISYEQYF.

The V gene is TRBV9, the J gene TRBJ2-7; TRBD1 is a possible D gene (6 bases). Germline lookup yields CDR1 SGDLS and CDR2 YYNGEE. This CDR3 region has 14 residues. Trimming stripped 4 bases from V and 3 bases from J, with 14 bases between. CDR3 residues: CASSPRDKRYEQYF. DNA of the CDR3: TGTGCCAGCAGCCCCCGGGACAAACGCTACGAGCAGTACTTC.

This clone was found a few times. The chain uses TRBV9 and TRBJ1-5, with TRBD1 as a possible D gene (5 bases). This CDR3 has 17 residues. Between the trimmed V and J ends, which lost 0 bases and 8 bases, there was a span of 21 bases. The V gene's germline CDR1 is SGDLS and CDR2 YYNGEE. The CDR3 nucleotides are TGTGCCAGCAGCGTAGAGACGCAGGGATTTTGGAATAAGCCCCAGCATTTT. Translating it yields CASSVETQGFWNKPQHF.

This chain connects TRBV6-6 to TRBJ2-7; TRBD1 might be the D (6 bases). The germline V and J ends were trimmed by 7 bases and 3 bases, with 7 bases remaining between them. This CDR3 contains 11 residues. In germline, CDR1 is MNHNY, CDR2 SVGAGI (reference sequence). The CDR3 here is CASKGVYEQYF. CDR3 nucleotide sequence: TGTGCCAGCAAGGGGGTCTACGAGCAGTACTTC.

The CDR3 reads CAGKSGPQETQYF. The CDR3, as DNA: TGTGCCGGCAAGTCAGGGCCCCAAGAGACCCAGTACTTC. The gene calls are TRBV6-6 and TRBJ2-5; D possibly corresponds to TRBD1 (5 bases). The CDR3 is 13 residues long. Germline assignment: CDR1 MNHNY and CDR2 SVGAGI (reference sequence). The V end was cut by 11 bases, the J end by 1 base, with 14 bases between.

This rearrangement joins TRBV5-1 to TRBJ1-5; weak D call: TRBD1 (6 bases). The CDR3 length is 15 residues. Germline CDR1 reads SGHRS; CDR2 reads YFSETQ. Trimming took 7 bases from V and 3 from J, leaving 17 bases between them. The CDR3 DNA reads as TGCGCCAGCTTGGGGGGGGCGAGGTCCAATCAGCCCCAGCATTTT. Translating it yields CASLGGARSNQPQHF.

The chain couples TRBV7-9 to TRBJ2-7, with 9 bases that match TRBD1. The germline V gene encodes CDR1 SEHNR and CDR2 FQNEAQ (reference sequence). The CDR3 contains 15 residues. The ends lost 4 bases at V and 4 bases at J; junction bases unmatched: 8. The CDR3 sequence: CASSSRDRENYEQYF. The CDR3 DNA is TGTGCCAGCAGCTCCCGGGACAGGGAGAATTACGAGCAGTACTTC.

The DNA for the CDR3 is TGTGCCAGTAGTATGATGGGAGGAGACACTGAAGCTTTCTTT. Protein product: CASSMMGGDTEAFF. V and J are TRBV19 and TRBJ1-1; no definite D call. Germline CDR1 reads LNHDA; CDR2 reads SQIVND (reference sequence). Trimming shortened V by 3 bases and J by 3 bases, and 11 bases separated the two germline ends. This CDR3 spans 14 amino acids.

In nucleotides, the CDR3 is TGTGCCAGCAGTTTAAGCAGGTTTTATGGCTACACCTTC. As protein: CASSLSRFYGYTF. The chain couples TRBV12-3 or TRBV12-4 to TRBJ1-2; D remains ambiguous. The CDR3 has 13 amino acids. V was clipped by 2 bases and J by 5 bases, with 9 bases between them.